This record covers a single T cell receptor (beta chain). Its antigen remains unidentified. The data were taken from a study of CD8+ T cells in alopecia areata. Extracted RNA was reverse transcribed, and the resulting cDNA served as sequencing template. Some clones are missing from TCRdb's copy, which holds only in-frame ones; the method was immunoSEQ multiplex PCR. The table records about 200,000 clones, around 50% of them present only once. It was from PBMCs that CD4+ and CD8+ T cells were sorted. Germline loops: CDR1 MNHNY, CDR2 SVGAGI (reference sequence). The CDR3 length is 13 residues. Trimming stripped 2 bases from V and 7 bases from J, with 12 bases between. Study results and limitations: Mice gave a clearer picture of TCR sharing than patients did, possibly for HLA-related reasons. Lesional scalp displayed greater clonality than normal scalp, most notably in alopecia totalis/universalis.

The chain links TRBV6-6 to TRBJ2-7; a weak D match, TRBD2 (6 bases). Sequenced: CD8+ T cells sorted from blood. The source of this sequence is a human donor in good health. The CDR3 nucleotides read TGTGCCAGCAGTTACGACCTAGCGAAGGAGCAGTACTTC. As protein: CASSYDLAKEQYF.